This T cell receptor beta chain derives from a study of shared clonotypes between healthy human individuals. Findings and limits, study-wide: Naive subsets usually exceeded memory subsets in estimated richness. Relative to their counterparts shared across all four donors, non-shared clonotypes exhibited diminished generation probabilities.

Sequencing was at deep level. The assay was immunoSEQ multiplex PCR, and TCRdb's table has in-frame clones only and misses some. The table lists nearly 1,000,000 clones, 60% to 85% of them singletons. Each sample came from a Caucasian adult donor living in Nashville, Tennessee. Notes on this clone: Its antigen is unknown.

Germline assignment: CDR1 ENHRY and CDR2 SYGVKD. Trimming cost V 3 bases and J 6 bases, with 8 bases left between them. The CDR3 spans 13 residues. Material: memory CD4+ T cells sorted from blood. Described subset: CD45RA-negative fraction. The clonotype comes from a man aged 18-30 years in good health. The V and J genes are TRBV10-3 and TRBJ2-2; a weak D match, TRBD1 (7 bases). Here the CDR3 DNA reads TGTGCCATCAGTGACAGGGGGGCCGGGGAGCTGTTTTTT. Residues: CAISDRGAGELFF.